This TCR beta chain derives from a study of CD8+ T cells in alopecia areata. Notes on the study in general: Mouse data revealed clearer TCR sharing than patient data did, a gap possibly tied to HLA. Across lesional scalp, and particularly alopecia totalis/universalis, clonality surpassed that of normal scalp.

V lost 3 bases and J lost 6; bases outside the gene matches: 8. CDR1 SGHTA and CDR2 FQGNSA come from the germline V gene. CDR3 size: 15 residues. A few counts support this clone. Its antigen is as yet unknown. TCR sequencing used cDNA made by reverse transcription of extracted RNA. The repertoire was sequenced with immunoSEQ multiplex PCR; TCRdb's copy has only in-frame clones and lacks some. The table includes about 180,000 clones, 50% to 70% detected once. This chain connects TRBV7-2 to TRBJ2-1; 7 bases map to TRBD1. Sequences were derived from CD4+ T cells sorted from blood, sampled at week 0. The receptor was isolated from a human donor with alopecia areata. The CDR3 region is CASSFRDRGFNEQFF. Here the CDR3 DNA reads TGTGCCAGCAGCTTCCGGGACAGAGGGTTCAATGAGCAGTTCTTC. The full variable domain, with the rest looked up from reference TRBV7-2 and TRBJ2-1, is GAGVSQSPSNKVTEKGKDVELRCDPISGHTALYWYRQSLGQGLEFLIYFQGNSAPDKSGLPSDRFSAERTGGSVSTLTIQRTQQEDSAVYLCASSFRDRGFNEQFFGPGTRLTVL.